This TCR beta chain stems from a study of technical replicates of blood from a few donors (dated by TCRdb to 2017 to 2019). The library relied on the immunoSEQ multiplex PCR assay. Imported from immuneACCESS, the table was reduced by TCRdb to in-frame sequences with V and J called. These copies leave out some clones; in studies compared against another copy, an unresolved V gene accounts for under half, and the cause of the remainder is not known. The sample table records roughly 40,000 clones; around 97% of these occur just once. The ten biggest clones cover 0.35% to 0.45% of the sample. The germline V gene yields SGHTS for CDR1 and YDEGEE for CDR2. From cysteine to phenylalanine, the CDR3 is 15 amino acids long. Only the CDR3 DNA stays, 45 bases, in frame from base 1. Germline trimming: 2 bases from V, 5 bases from J; junction bases outside gene matches: 8. Comment on this clone: Its antigen is not yet known. No quality values exist for individual bases; no much larger clone is one base distant.

The sequenced sample was T cells isolated from PBMCs. The sequence links TRBV5-8 to TRBJ2-5, with 8 junctional bases fitting TRBD1. The origin of this receptor is a human donor in good health. The encoded CDR3 is CASSLEGQVQETQYF. The DNA sequence follows: TGTGCCAGCAGCTTAGAGGGACAGGTCCAGGAGACCCAGTACTTC. The variable domain in full, with residues beyond the CDR3 obtained from the reference TRBV5-8 and TRBJ2-5 genes, is EAGVTQSPTHLIKTRGQQATLRCSPISGHTSVYWYQQALGLGLQFLLWYDEGEERNRGNFPPRFSGRQFPNYSSELNVNALELEDSALYLCASSLEGQVQETQYFGPGTRLLVL.